This T cell receptor (beta chain) was recovered during a study of cytotoxic CD8 clonotypes in ibrutinib-treated CLL (dated by TCRdb to about 2021). Broadly, across the study: The cohort included around 16 treatment-naive and eleven to twelve relapsed/refractory patients; some 18 were IGHV unmutated. Responses were partial in around 25 patients and complete in 2; after median approximately 69 months follow-up, about 14 stayed in remission and roughly twelve progressed. Cryopreserved peripheral blood mononuclear cells were obtained prior to treatment, at the time of response, and at either disease progression or sustained remission. All remission and progressive disease samples were collected while patients were still receiving ibrutinib. Of the roughly 79 people in the trial, approximately 24 had longitudinal samples available. The response samples were drawn at a median of approximately 12 months into treatment, with a range of about 6 to 40 months. On average, each sample yielded 255,043 productive templates and under 95,000 productive rearrangements. What the authors observed across the whole study: Baseline clonality exceeded that of age-matched healthy donors and correlated strongly with circulating CD8+ T-cell counts. Public clonotypes were rare and either shrank or stayed stable during treatment, and the rise in clonality at ibrutinib response reflected expansion of private clonotypes. Lymph node repertoires were not examined, and the timing of sampling was not matched between patients in sustained remission and those whose disease progressed. An increase in clonality was observed at ibrutinib response, with clonality remaining stable during sustained remission and falling back toward baseline at progression.

The CDR3 sequence holds 15 residues, the cysteine and phenylalanine included. Only the CDR3 region is kept as DNA, spanning 45 bases read in frame from base 1. Trimming accounts for 4 bases at V and 1 base at J, while the number of junction bases matched to no gene is 1. CDR1 and CDR2 (ENHRY, SYGVKD) derive from the germline V gene. Remarks on this clone: Its antigen target is currently unknown. There are no base qualities to consult, and no much larger clone falls within one base.

On a MiSeq, deep resolution sequencing aimed for a depth between 1 in 1 million and 1 in 200,000 T cells, with each clonotype covered approximately 10x on average. The immunoSEQ hsTCRB Kit was used to generate the TCR beta libraries. The original methods were these. ImmunoSEQ Data Assistant and ImmunoSEQ Analyzer were used for data analysis, and V, D and J genes were assigned according to IMGT definitions. Clonality, which ranges from 0 to 1, was calculated as one minus the normalized Shannon entropy of productive rearrangement frequencies. Only overrepresented clonotypes making up at least 0.05% of each patient's repertoire were included in the public clonotype analysis. Repertoires from more than ten age-matched healthy donors in immuneACCESS were used as clonality controls. This is the immuneACCESS table as TCRdb keeps it, with only in-frame sequences that have V and J called. A part of the clones is gone; compared with another copy, unresolved V genes explain less than half, and the rest is unexplained. V and J calls and clone size are copied from that table; D and trimming were computed from the DNA. The sample has roughly 130,000 clones on record, about 80% of them singletons. Jointly, the top ten make up 9.5% to 15% of the sample.

The time point label for this specimen denotes: roughly 12 months on ibrutinib. For TCR beta library preparation, roughly 2 micrograms of genomic DNA were isolated from cryopreserved PBMCs. Longitudinal blood samples from CLL patients on ibrutinib monotherapy underwent high-throughput TCR beta sequencing. The patients took part in an open-label, single-center phase 2 trial of ibrutinib monotherapy. In this chain, TRBV10-3 is recombined with TRBJ2-2; 9 central nucleotides agree with TRBD1. Sample: PBMCs, taken after 12 months of ibrutinib treatment. This TCR was sampled from a human donor with chronic lymphocytic leukemia. The nucleotides read TGTGCCATCAGTGTGGGACAGGGGAACACCGGGGAGCTGTTTTTT. This encodes CAISVGQGNTGELFF.